Shown below are 22 T cell receptor beta chains from a single sample sequenced in a study of blood T cell repertoires in COVID-19. Sequencing used immunoSEQ multiplex PCR; TCRdb keeps in-frame clones, though not all of them. The table includes tens of thousands of clones, 89% detected once. The specimen was peripheral blood. Receptor source: a man in his fifties or sixties with COVID-19, enrolled during active disease.

V usage is TRBV6-2 or TRBV6-3 and J usage is TRBJ1-1, with TRBD1 as a possible D gene (6 bases). The CDR3 length is 15 residues. The V end was cut by 0 bases, the J end by 5 bases, with 13 bases between. Looked up from germline, CDR1 is MNHEY and CDR2 is SVGEGT. The CDR3 here is CASSYSTRGETEAFF. The CDR3, as DNA: TGTGCCAGCAGTTACTCGACCAGGGGAGAAACTGAAGCTTTCTTT.

V is TRBV4-2 and J is TRBJ1-5, with D possibly being TRBD1 (5 bases). Germline V gene sequence: CDR1 LGHNA, CDR2 YNFKEQ. The CDR3 loop spans 14 amino acids. Trimming left V 4 bases short and J 9 bases short, with 16 bases between. The chain's CDR3 is CASSPSRESPPQHF. The CDR3 bases are TGTGCCAGCAGCCCAAGCAGGGAAAGTCCGCCCCAGCATTTT.

This clone was detected only once. The chain couples TRBV12-5 to TRBJ1-1, with a weak D call TRBD1 (6 bases). There are 13 residues in the CDR3. The germline CDR1 and CDR2 sequences are LGHNT and FRNRAP. Trimming pared 9 bases from V and 3 bases from J, leaving 14 bases between. This CDR3 is CASTGNSDTEAFF. CDR3 nucleotides: TGTGCTAGCACAGGGAATTCGGACACTGAAGCTTTCTTT.

V usage is TRBV11-2 and J usage is TRBJ2-1; no firm D call. The length of the CDR3 is 15 residues. Deletions cut 4 bases from V and 2 bases from J, with 12 bases between. Per germline, CDR1 SGHAT and CDR2 FQNNGV. CDR3 nucleotides: TGTGCCAGCAGCTCCCGTTCTGACACCTACAATGAGCAGTTCTTC. Translating gives CASSSRSDTYNEQFF.

The genes are TRBV15 and TRBJ2-7; 7 bases line up with TRBD2. The CDR3 is made up of 14 amino acids. Germline assignment: CDR1 LNHNV and CDR2 YYDKDF (reference sequence). J lost 2 bases, V lost 1 base, and 2 bases had no gene match. This CDR3 reads CATSRGGGPYEQYF. The CDR3 DNA reads as TGTGCCACCAGCAGAGGCGGGGGACCCTACGAGCAGTACTTC.

This rearrangement joins TRBV5-6 to TRBJ2-4; a weak D match, TRBD2 (5 bases). V lost 0 bases to trimming and J lost 0 bases, with 16 bases between them. This CDR3 region has 18 residues. The germline V gene has CDR1 SGHDT and CDR2 YYEEEE. The chain's CDR3 is CASSLAVNGNLAKNIQYF. The CDR3 nucleotides read TGTGCCAGCAGCTTGGCCGTGAACGGGAACTTAGCCAAAAACATTCAGTACTTC.

The rearrangement links TRBV28 to TRBJ1-2, with TRBD1 matching over 8 bases. Germline CDR1 MDHEN, CDR2 SYDVKM. The length of the CDR3 is 16 residues. V lost 2 bases to trimming and J lost 4 bases; unmatched junction nucleotides: 9. The CDR3 loop is CASSLAGQGGLYGYTF. The CDR3 nucleotides are TGTGCCAGCAGTTTAGCAGGACAGGGAGGGCTCTATGGCTACACCTTC.

Only a few counts were recorded for this clone. The chain is built from TRBV12-3 or TRBV12-4 and TRBJ1-5; no reliable D call. The CDR3 sequence is 13 residues long. Trimming stripped 6 bases from V and 6 bases from J, with 12 bases between. The CDR3 is CASSPRAAQPQHF. The CDR3 coding sequence is TGTGCCAGCAGCCCGAGGGCAGCTCAGCCCCAGCATTTT.

The table lists this clone with a count of one. The chain combines TRBV9 with TRBJ1-6; TRBD1 agrees at 7 bases. The CDR3 has 15 residues. Germline values: CDR1 SGDLS, CDR2 YYNGEE. J gave up 7 bases and V 3 bases, and 7 bases lay outside the gene matches. This CDR3 is CASSAQTGFNSPLHF. DNA of the CDR3: TGTGCCAGCAGCGCCCAGACAGGGTTCAATTCACCCCTCCACTTT.

The V and J genes are TRBV9 and TRBJ1-5; D remains unclear. The germline gives CDR1 SGDLS, CDR2 YYNGEE. The CDR3 runs 14 residues. The germline V and J ends were trimmed by 3 bases and 8 bases, with 15 bases remaining between them. CDR3 sequence: CASSALTGGEPQHF. CDR3 nucleotide sequence: TGTGCCAGCAGCGCATTAACGGGAGGAGAGCCCCAGCATTTT.

This sequence joins TRBV24-1 and TRBJ2-5; D might be TRBD2 (6 bases). Deletions cut 5 bases from V and 5 bases from J, with 11 bases between. The CDR3 spans 13 residues. Germline V gene data show CDR1 as KGHDR and CDR2 as SFDVKD. The CDR3 DNA sequence: TGTGCCACCAGTGTTAAGGAGGGGGAGACCCAGTACTTC. Translated, it gives CATSVKEGETQYF.

The chain uses TRBV10-1 and TRBJ2-7; D possibly corresponds to TRBD1 (6 bases). The CDR3 has 12 amino acids. V shed 7 bases and J shed 5 bases, with 12 bases lying between them. Germline values: CDR1 WNHNN, CDR2 SYGVQD (reference sequence). This CDR3 is CASNQGNDEQYF. The CDR3 DNA is TGCGCCAGCAATCAGGGGAACGACGAGCAGTACTTC.

The rearrangement joins TRBV7-3 to TRBJ1-6, with 9 bases matching TRBD1. V was pared by 5 bases and J by 5 bases, with 1 base of the junction left unmatched. The CDR3 has 14 residues. Germline CDR1 SGHTA, CDR2 FQGTGA. The CDR3 sequence: CASSRTGDNSPLHF. The CDR3 nucleotides are TGTGCCAGCAGCCGGACAGGGGATAATTCACCCCTCCACTTT.

V and J are TRBV6-5 and TRBJ1-6; D may be TRBD1 (6 bases). This CDR3 comprises 14 residues. CDR1 MNHEY and CDR2 SVGAGI come from the germline V gene. The germline V and J ends were trimmed by 5 bases and 8 bases, with 13 bases remaining between them. This chain's CDR3 is CASSLTGSDSPLHF. CDR3 DNA: TGTGCCAGCAGTCTTACAGGGTCGGATTCACCCCTCCACTTT.

The chain employs TRBV11-2 and TRBJ2-7, with D maybe TRBD2 (5 bases). V was shortened by 6 bases and J by 6 bases, with 9 bases between the two germline ends. The CDR3 sequence is 11 residues long. Germline V gene data show CDR1 as SGHAT and CDR2 as FQNNGV. The CDR3 spells CASRGLSEQYF. Written as DNA, the CDR3 is TGTGCCAGCAGAGGACTTTCCGAGCAGTACTTC.

The gene calls are TRBV7-3 and TRBJ2-7; TRBD2 matches at 10 bases. From germline, CDR1 is SGHTA and CDR2 FQGTGA. This CDR3 contains 15 residues. Unmatched junction bases numbered 1, after V lost 0 bases and J lost 2 bases. The CDR3 DNA is TGTGCCAGCAGCTTAACAGCGGGGGGGCCCTACGAGCAGTACTTC. Amino acid sequence: CASSLTAGGPYEQYF.

This clone was seen just once. The rearrangement joins TRBV4-1 to TRBJ1-2; the match to TRBD1 covers 9 bases. V lost 1 base and J lost 4; bases outside the gene matches: 4. The CDR3 length is 15 residues. Germline V gene lookup returns CDR1 MGHRA and CDR2 YSYEKL. CDR3 coding DNA: TGCGCCAGCAGCCAAGCTGGACAGGGGACCTATGGCTACACCTTC. This encodes CASSQAGQGTYGYTF.

In DNA form, the CDR3 reads TGCAGCGTCCAACCAGGGGCTGGAAACACCATATATTTT. It encodes CSVQPGAGNTIYF. This chain joins TRBV29-1 and TRBJ1-3; D possibly corresponds to TRBD1 (6 bases). The CDR3 has 13 amino acids. V was cut by 6 bases and J by 2 bases, with 11 bases left in between. Looked up from germline, CDR1 is SQVTM and CDR2 is ANQGSEA.

V usage is TRBV12-3 or TRBV12-4 and J usage is TRBJ1-6; D gene unclear. CDR3 length: 13 residues. V was cut by 3 bases and J by 6 bases, with 6 bases left in between. CDR3 in DNA: TGTGCCAGCAGTTTGGCAGTTAATTCACCCCTCCACTTT. This sequence encodes CASSLAVNSPLHF.

This clone was seen a single time. The chain joins TRBV25-1 to TRBJ2-7, with a weak D call TRBD1 (6 bases). CDR1 is MGHDK, CDR2 SYGVNS, per germline. V lost 6 bases to trimming and J lost 9 bases, with 12 bases between them. This CDR3 has 11 amino acids. The CDR3 loop is CASSMTGRQYF. Here the CDR3 DNA reads TGTGCCAGCAGCATGACAGGCCGGCAGTACTTC.

The CDR3 here is CASSQGLGSYNEQFF. CDR3 nucleotide sequence: TGTGCCAGCAGTCAAGGACTAGGATCCTACAATGAGCAGTTCTTC. This sequence joins TRBV6-2 or TRBV6-3 and TRBJ2-1, with 7 bases lining up with TRBD2. Germline lookup yields CDR1 MNHEY and CDR2 SVGEGT. The J segment lost 1 base and the V segment lost 5 bases, leaving 5 bases of the junction unmatched. This CDR3 has 15 amino acids.

The chain recombines TRBV6-5 with TRBJ1-4; tentative D call: TRBD1 (6 bases). Germline-derived CDR1 and CDR2 are MNHEY and SVGAGI. The V end lost 8 bases, the J end lost 12 bases, and 22 bases lay between the germline ends. This CDR3 region has 14 residues. The DNA for the CDR3 is TGTGCCAGCTCACCCGGGGGGGGCACGGTGGAACTGTTTTTT. Amino acid sequence: CASSPGGGTVELFF.